This is a list of T cell receptor beta chains from one sample in a study of human T cells and chemical hapten exposure. TCRdb called the RACE reads again in MiXCR, with one record for every CDR3 protein. There are approximately 97,000 distinct CDR3 sequences in the sample; just under 9% occur only once, and about 3% lies in the top ten. The sample taken for sequencing was whole blood. Every receptor here comes from a female donor in good health. Some clones in this sample may be carry-over from other donors' samples. The CDR3 runs from the conserved cysteine through the conserved F or W. D genes are given only for firm matches. Clone size is given for some rows only: seen once, a few or many times, or a class if the clone is expanded.

>TRBJ1-5|NA|TRBV6-6|NA
TGTGCCAGCAGTTACGGGGGGGAAGGCAATCAGCCCCAGCATTTT
CASSYGGEGNQPQHF
>TRBJ1-3|many|TRBV7-2|NA
TGTGCCAGCAGCTTAGGGCAGGCTGGAAACACCATATATTTT
CASSLGQAGNTIYF
>TRBJ1-4|few|TRBV18|TRBD1
TGTGCCAGCTCACTAACCACAGGGGGCACTAATGAAAAACTGTTTTTT
CASSLTTGGTNEKLFF
>TRBJ2-3|NA|TRBV20-1|NA
TGCAGTGCTAGGAAACGGGTAGGACCGACAGATACGCAGTATTTT
CSARKRVGPTDTQYF
>TRBJ2-7|few|TRBV5-1|TRBD1
TGCGCCAGCAGCTCCGGGACAGCCTACGAGCAGTACTTC
CASSSGTAYEQYF
>TRBJ1-1|few|TRBV29-1|TRBD1
TGCAGCGTTAGACAGGGTCGGACTGAAGCTTTCTTT
CSVRQGRTEAFF
>TRBJ1-1|many|TRBV20-1|NA
TGCAGTGCTAGACAGGGCCATAACACTGAAGCTTTCTTT
CSARQGHNTEAFF
>TRBJ1-5|many|TRBV27|NA
TGTGCCAGCAGTTTACAGGCAGGGGAGAGTCAGCCCCAGCATTTT
CASSLQAGESQPQHF
>TRBJ1-2|many|TRBV4-3|NA
TGCGCCAGCAGCCAAGATTACGCAGAACCCAACTATGGCTACACCTTC
CASSQDYAEPNYGYTF
>TRBJ2-1|few|TRBV7-8|TRBD2
TGTGCCAGCAGCTCTCCGGGACTAGGAAACGGCAATGAGCAGTTCTTC
CASSSPGLGNGNEQFF
>TRBJ1-3|many|TRBV12-3/TRBV12-4|NA
TGTGCCAGCATTCTGGAACCGGGACTCCTAAACTCTGGAAACACCATATATTTT
CASILEPGLLNSGNTIYF
>TRBJ2-5|many|TRBV12-3/TRBV12-4|NA
TGTGCCAGCAGTTTCAACCGGGAGACCCAGTACTTC
CASSFNRETQYF
>TRBJ2-3|many|TRBV15|TRBD2
TGTGCCACCAGCAGAGATGCGGGAGGGCCGGGAGATACGCAGTATTTT
CATSRDAGGPGDTQYF
>TRBJ2-7|NA|TRBV7-8|TRBD2
TGTGCCAGCAGCTTACTTGGACTAGCAAACTACGAGCAGTACTTC
CASSLLGLANYEQYF
>TRBJ1-2|few|TRBV19|NA
TGTGCCAGTAGTACCACCGGCTACACCTTC
CASSTTGYTF